This T cell receptor beta chain was profiled in a study of beta chain features in type 1 diabetes. V lost 6 bases, J lost 1 base, and 9 bases lay in between. Per the germline V gene, CDR1 is MGHDK and CDR2 is SYGVNS. CDR3 size: 13 residues. The authors reverse transcribed all of the isolated RNA, so sequencing captured expressed TCRB transcripts. The table came from immunoSEQ multiplex PCR; TCRdb's copy has only in-frame clones and leaves some out. The sample carries 250,000 to 350,000 clones, 8% to 13% recorded once. Material: naive CD4+ T cells from blood. The genes are TRBV25-1 and TRBJ1-1; D uncertain. The TCR originated in a woman aged 25 to 39 in good health. The CDR3 coding sequence is TGTGCCAGCAGCCAGACTCGGAACACTGAAGCTTTCTTT. Its protein is CASSQTRNTEAFF.